One and the same sample provided the 26 T cell receptor beta chains below, sequenced in a study of CD8 T cells in Susac syndrome. With random hexamers, 0.5 to 1 ug RNA was reverse transcribed. TCRdb re-derived calls from the immunoSEQ multiplex PCR reads in MiXCR, one entry per CDR3 protein. The sample has around 200,000 distinct CDR3 sequences, 90% to 95% seen once. Material for sequencing was CD4+ T cells from PBMCs. Receptor source: a human donor in good health.

The chain recombines TRBV2 with TRBJ1-4; D is possibly TRBD1 (5 bases). The CDR3 loop spans 14 amino acids. Germline loops: CDR1 SNHLY, CDR2 FYNNEI. The V end lost 6 bases, the J end lost 8 bases, and 16 bases lay between the germline ends. The CDR3 sequence is CASRTDMVGEKLFF. The CDR3 DNA reads as TGTGCCAGCAGGACGGACATGGTAGGAGAAAAACTGTTTTTT.

The chain uses TRBV20-1 and TRBJ2-5; no clear D gene. Germline loops: CDR1 DFQATT, CDR2 SNEGSKA (reference sequence). The CDR3 runs 11 residues. The V end was cut by 1 base, the J end by 5 bases, with 5 bases between. DNA for the CDR3: TGCAGTGCTAGAGCCAGGGAGACCCAGTACTTC. This sequence encodes CSARARETQYF.

V and J are TRBV6-5 and TRBJ2-5, with unresolved D. The CDR3 is 12 residues long. Trimming left V 4 bases short and J 5 bases short, with 8 bases between. In germline, CDR1 is MNHEY, CDR2 SVGAGI. CDR3 loop: CASSSRLETQYF. The CDR3 region has the DNA TGTGCCAGCAGTTCCCGGTTGGAGACCCAGTACTTC.

This chain connects TRBV27 to TRBJ2-2; no definite D call. Germline CDR1 and CDR2: MNHEY and SMNVEV (reference sequence). V lost 2 bases and J 7 bases, leaving 14 bases between the germline ends. The CDR3 loop spans 15 amino acids. The CDR3 DNA reads TGTGCCAGCAGTTTACGAGATCCCAGCCGCGGGGAGCTGTTTTTT. Protein: CASSLRDPSRGELFF.

This clonotype was seen once. The chain links TRBV20-1 to TRBJ2-1; TRBD1 matches 12 bases. Trimming at V came to 0 bases and at J to 9 bases, leaving 6 bases not matched to a gene. The CDR3 contains 15 residues. The V gene's germline CDR1 is DFQATT and CDR2 SNEGSKA (reference sequence). Here the CDR3 reads CSARDEGTGGFEQFF. The CDR3 nucleotides are TGCAGTGCTAGAGATGAAGGGACAGGGGGCTTTGAGCAGTTCTTC.

Only one count was recorded for this clonotype. J is TRBJ1-2 and V is TRBV30; 9 bases are shared with TRBD1. Germline-derived CDR1 and CDR2 are GTSNPN and SVGIG (reference sequence). V shed 8 bases and J 4 bases; nucleotides not matched to a gene: 8. This CDR3 is 13 amino acids long. The CDR3 reads CALWTGEGYGYTF. For the CDR3, the DNA is TGTGCCCTATGGACAGGGGAAGGCTATGGCTACACCTTC.

The CDR3 DNA sequence: TGTGCCAGCAGTGACGGGTCGTCTCGGTCCTACAATGAGCAGTTCTTC. Its protein product is CASSDGSSRSYNEQFF. The chain links TRBV6-4 to TRBJ2-1; D call uncertain. V lost 2 bases, J lost 1 base, and 12 bases lay in between. The CDR3 spans 16 residues. CDR1 MRHNA and CDR2 SNTAGT come from the germline V gene.

The genes are TRBV6-1 and TRBJ2-7; 9 bases map to TRBD1. CDR1 is MNHNS and CDR2 is SASEGT in the germline V gene. Trimming at V came to 6 bases and at J to 2 bases, leaving 14 bases not matched to a gene. The CDR3 has 17 amino acids. CDR3 DNA sequence: TGTGCCAGCAGCATAGGGACAGGGACCTCAACGACCTACGAGCAGTACGTC. Encoded protein: CASSIGTGTSTTYEQYV.

The V and J genes are TRBV4-2 and TRBJ2-1, with TRBD2 matching over 9 bases. From germline, CDR1 is LGHNA and CDR2 YNFKEQ. The CDR3 extends over 16 amino acids. V shed 1 base, J shed 4 bases, and the junction held 5 bases outside the gene matches. The CDR3: CASSQVASGMYNEQFF. CDR3 DNA sequence: TGTGCCAGCAGCCAAGTGGCTAGCGGGATGTACAATGAGCAGTTCTTC.

The chain uses TRBV11-3 and TRBJ2-2, with D perhaps matching TRBD2 (6 bases). CDR3 length: 14 residues. Germline V gene data show CDR1 as SGHNT and CDR2 as YENEEA. V shed 1 base and J shed 6 bases, with 9 bases lying between them. CDR3 protein: CASSLGREAGELFF. CDR3 nucleotides: TGTGCCAGCAGCTTAGGGAGGGAAGCCGGGGAGCTGTTTTTT.

The chain links TRBV5-4 to TRBJ2-4, with D possibly matching TRBD1 (5 bases). This CDR3 spans 14 amino acids. Germline values: CDR1 SGHNT, CDR2 YYREEE (reference sequence). V lost 1 base to trimming and J lost 5 bases, with 10 bases between them. CDR3 sequence reads: CASSLSGLENIQYF. DNA for the CDR3: TGTGCCAGCAGCTTGTCAGGGTTGGAAAACATTCAGTACTTC.

The chain joins TRBV29-1 to TRBJ2-3, with TRBD1 matching 12 bases. Per germline, CDR1 SQVTM and CDR2 ANQGSEA. The V and J ends lost 7 bases and 7 bases, in that order; junction bases with no gene match: 6. The CDR3 extends over 13 amino acids. The CDR3 coding sequence is TGCAGCGCACCGGGACAGGGGGCGAATACGCAGTATTTT. Amino acids: CSAPGQGANTQYF.

The CDR3: CATSVDPGTDTDTQYF. CDR3 DNA sequence: TGTGCCACCAGTGTGGACCCAGGGACCGACACAGATACGCAGTATTTT. The V gene is TRBV24-1, the J gene TRBJ2-3; either TRBD1 or TRBD2 may fit D (5 bases each). Trimming cost V 5 bases and J 2 bases, with 16 bases left between them. Germline V gives CDR1 KGHDR, CDR2 SFDVKD. This CDR3 has 16 residues.

V usage is TRBV30 and J usage is TRBJ1-5; 9 nucleotides line up with TRBD1. This CDR3 region has 14 residues. The germline V gene encodes CDR1 GTSNPN and CDR2 SVGIG (reference sequence). J lost 4 bases, V lost 8 bases, and 9 bases had no gene match. The chain's CDR3 is CAGTTGQGNQPQHF. CDR3 nucleotide sequence: TGTGCCGGGACAACGGGACAGGGTAATCAGCCCCAGCATTTT.

The rearrangement uses TRBV19 and TRBJ1-2; a weak D match, TRBD1 (6 bases). There are 15 residues in the CDR3. In germline, CDR1 is LNHDA, CDR2 SQIVND (reference sequence). With 6 bases removed from V and 0 bases from J, the gap between germline ends came to 14 bases. The CDR3 is CASRKRGAANYGYTF. CDR3 DNA sequence: TGTGCCAGTAGGAAAAGGGGGGCAGCTAACTATGGCTACACCTTC.

V gene TRBV15 combines with J gene TRBJ1-2; 8 bases align to TRBD1. Trimming cost V 0 bases and J 2 bases; bases outside gene matches: 8. CDR3 length equals 17 residues. Per the germline V gene, CDR1 is LNHNV and CDR2 is YYDKDF (reference sequence). CDR3 protein: CATSRDKGTGINYGYTF. In DNA form, the CDR3 reads TGTGCCACCAGCAGAGATAAAGGGACAGGTATAAACTATGGCTACACCTTC.

The CDR3 reads CSAGPLRDNEQYF. Written as DNA, the CDR3 is TGCAGTGCTGGGCCTCTCAGGGACAACGAGCAGTACTTC. V is TRBV20-1 and J is TRBJ2-7, with D possibly matching TRBD1 (6 bases). The germline V gene encodes CDR1 DFQATT and CDR2 SNEGSKA (reference sequence). The CDR3 spans 13 residues. V lost 5 bases and J 5 bases, leaving 16 bases between the germline ends.

The V gene is TRBV20-1, the J gene TRBJ2-1; TRBD1 aligns across 8 bases. Germline values: CDR1 DFQATT, CDR2 SNEGSKA (reference sequence). The length of the CDR3 is 16 residues. V trimming: 2 bases; J trimming: 5 bases; junction bases outside the gene matches: 11. The CDR3 loop is CSARQWGRGLHNEQFF. The CDR3, as DNA: TGCAGTGCTAGACAATGGGGCAGGGGGCTCCACAATGAGCAGTTCTTC.

The chain combines TRBV29-1 with TRBJ1-1; D is unresolved. This CDR3 has 12 amino acids. The ends were cut back, 6 bases at V and 6 bases at J, with 14 bases in the middle. Germline CDR1 reads SQVTM; CDR2 reads ANQGSEA. CDR3: CSVLSSGPEAFF. For the CDR3, the DNA is TGCAGCGTCCTGTCGTCAGGTCCTGAAGCTTTCTTT.

In its sample, this clonotype was seen once. The chain links TRBV20-1 to TRBJ1-2; D may be TRBD1 (5 bases). Trimming pared 0 bases from V and 1 base from J, leaving 9 bases between. CDR1 DFQATT and CDR2 SNEGSKA come from the germline V gene (reference sequence). The CDR3 spans 14 residues. The CDR3 nucleotides read TGCAGTGCTAGAGATCATGGGGGTAACTATGGCTACACCTTC. It translates to CSARDHGGNYGYTF.

The V call is TRBV30, the J call TRBJ1-5; D gene uncertain. The CDR3 has 12 amino acids. From germline, CDR1 is GTSNPN and CDR2 SVGIG (reference sequence). V lost 0 bases, J lost 12 bases, and 12 bases lay in between. The CDR3 DNA is TGTGCCTGGAGTGTACGGGGAGGAGACCAGCATTTT. Translated, it gives CAWSVRGGDQHF.

The chain combines TRBV9 with TRBJ2-2; D is ambiguous. Looked up from germline, CDR1 is SGDLS and CDR2 is YYNGEE. V was shortened by 0 bases and J by 8 bases, with 2 bases between the two germline ends. The CDR3 covers 11 residues. In DNA, the CDR3 is TGTGCCAGCAGCGTAGGAGGGGAGCTGTTTTTT. Its translation is CASSVGGELFF.

The V and J genes are TRBV20-1 and TRBJ2-3; D uncertain. This CDR3 is built from 14 residues. Germline CDR1 DFQATT, CDR2 SNEGSKA (reference sequence). V lost 5 bases and J 2 bases, leaving 14 bases between the germline ends. In DNA form, the CDR3 reads TGCAGTGCTCGCCTCGGCCAGCCCACAGATACGCAGTATTTT. This translates into CSARLGQPTDTQYF.

This chain joins TRBV15 and TRBJ1-2; D is ambiguous. CDR3 size: 15 residues. V lost 3 bases, J lost 0 bases, and 11 bases lay in between. Germline V gene lookup returns CDR1 LNHNV and CDR2 YYDKDF (reference sequence). The CDR3, as DNA: TGTGCCACCAGCAGCCGAGTCGGTCCTAACTATGGCTACACCTTC. Encoded protein: CATSSRVGPNYGYTF.

The chain recombines TRBV27 with TRBJ1-1; 9 bases fit TRBD1. Germline CDR1 and CDR2: MNHEY and SMNVEV (reference sequence). The CDR3 contains 13 residues. The CDR3 region has the DNA TGTGCTATAAGGGACAGGGTGAACACTGAAGCTTTCTTT. Residues: CAIRDRVNTEAFF.

The chain uses TRBV7-9 and TRBJ2-1, with 10 bases that match TRBD2. V gave up 3 bases and J gave up 2 bases; unmatched junction bases: 1. The CDR3 has 15 residues. Germline values: CDR1 SEHNR, CDR2 FQNEAQ (reference sequence). CDR3 coding DNA: TGTGCCAGCAGCTTTCTAGCGGGAGCCTACAATGAGCAGTTCTTC. Its protein product is CASSFLAGAYNEQFF.